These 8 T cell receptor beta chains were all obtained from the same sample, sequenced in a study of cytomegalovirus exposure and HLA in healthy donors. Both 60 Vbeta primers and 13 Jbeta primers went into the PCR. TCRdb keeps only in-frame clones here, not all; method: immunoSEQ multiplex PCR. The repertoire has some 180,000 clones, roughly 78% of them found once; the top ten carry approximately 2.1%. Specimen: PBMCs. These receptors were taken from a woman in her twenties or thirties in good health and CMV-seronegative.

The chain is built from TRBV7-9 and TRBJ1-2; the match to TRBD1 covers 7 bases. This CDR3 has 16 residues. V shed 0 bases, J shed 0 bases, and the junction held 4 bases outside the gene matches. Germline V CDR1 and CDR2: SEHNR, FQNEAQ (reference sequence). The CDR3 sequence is CASSLAETGTNYGYTF. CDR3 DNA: TGTGCCAGCAGCTTAGCCGAGACAGGGACTAACTATGGCTACACCTTC.

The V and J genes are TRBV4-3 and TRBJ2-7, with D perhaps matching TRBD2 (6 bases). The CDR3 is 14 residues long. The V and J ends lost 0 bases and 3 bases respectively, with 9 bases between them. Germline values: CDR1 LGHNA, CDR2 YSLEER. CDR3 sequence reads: CASSQEGRGYEQYF. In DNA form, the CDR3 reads TGCGCCAGCAGCCAAGAGGGGCGGGGCTACGAGCAGTACTTC.

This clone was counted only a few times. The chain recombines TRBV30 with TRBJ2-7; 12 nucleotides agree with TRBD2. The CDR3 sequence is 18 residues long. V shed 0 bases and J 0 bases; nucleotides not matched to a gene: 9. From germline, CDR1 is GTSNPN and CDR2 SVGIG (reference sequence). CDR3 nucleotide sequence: TGTGCCTGGAGTGTACCCTTCCTAGCGGGGGGGGCCTCCTACGAGCAGTACTTC. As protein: CAWSVPFLAGGASYEQYF.

The CDR3 spells CASSSTTGSAEKLFF. The CDR3 DNA reads TGTGCCAGCAGCTCTACAACAGGGTCTGCTGAAAAACTGTTTTTT. The rearrangement links TRBV11-2 to TRBJ1-4; D might be TRBD1 (6 bases). The V gene lost 4 bases and the J gene lost 7 bases, with 16 bases spanning the gap. Germline V gene lookup returns CDR1 SGHAT and CDR2 FQNNGV. The CDR3 runs to 15 residues.

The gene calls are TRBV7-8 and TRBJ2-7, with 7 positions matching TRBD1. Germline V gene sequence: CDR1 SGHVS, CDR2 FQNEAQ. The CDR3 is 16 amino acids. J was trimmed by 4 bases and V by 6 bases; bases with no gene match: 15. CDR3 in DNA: TGTGCCAGCAGTTATACCAAAGGGGGCAAATTATACGAGCAGTACTTC. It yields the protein CASSYTKGGKLYEQYF.

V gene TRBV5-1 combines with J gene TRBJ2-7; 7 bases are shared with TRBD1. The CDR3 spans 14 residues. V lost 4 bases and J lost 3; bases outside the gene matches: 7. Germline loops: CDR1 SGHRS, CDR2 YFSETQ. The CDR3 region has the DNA TGCGCCAGCAGCGAGGGGGCAATCAGCTACGAGCAGTACTTC. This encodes CASSEGAISYEQYF.

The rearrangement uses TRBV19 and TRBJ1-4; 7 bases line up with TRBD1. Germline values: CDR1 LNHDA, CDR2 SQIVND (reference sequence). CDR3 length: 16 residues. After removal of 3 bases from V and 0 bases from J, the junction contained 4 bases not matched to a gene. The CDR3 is CASSMGQLATNEKLFF. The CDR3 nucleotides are TGTGCCAGTAGTATGGGACAGCTTGCAACTAATGAAAAACTGTTTTTT.

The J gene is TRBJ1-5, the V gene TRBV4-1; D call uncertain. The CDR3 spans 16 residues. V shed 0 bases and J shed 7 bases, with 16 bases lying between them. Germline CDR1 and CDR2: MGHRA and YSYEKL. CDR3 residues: CASSQDIAGPGQPQHF. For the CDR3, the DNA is TGCGCCAGCAGCCAAGATATCGCAGGCCCGGGACAGCCCCAGCATTTT.